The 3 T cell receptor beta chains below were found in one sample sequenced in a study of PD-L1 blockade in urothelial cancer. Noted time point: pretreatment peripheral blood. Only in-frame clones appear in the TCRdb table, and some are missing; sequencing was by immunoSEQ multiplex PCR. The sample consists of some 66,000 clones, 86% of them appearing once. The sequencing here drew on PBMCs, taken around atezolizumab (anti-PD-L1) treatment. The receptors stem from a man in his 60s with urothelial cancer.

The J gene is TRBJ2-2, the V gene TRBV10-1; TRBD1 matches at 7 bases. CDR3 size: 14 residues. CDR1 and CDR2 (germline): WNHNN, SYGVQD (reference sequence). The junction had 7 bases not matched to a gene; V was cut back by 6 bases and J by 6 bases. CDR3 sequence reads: CASRLDRAAGELFF. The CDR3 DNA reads TGCGCCAGCAGACTTGACAGGGCGGCCGGGGAGCTGTTTTTT.

Written as DNA, the CDR3 is TGTGCCAGTAACGACGAGGAGGAGCTGTTTTTT. Translation gives CASNDEEELFF. This chain uses TRBV19 with TRBJ2-2, with D unresolved. Germline V lookup: CDR1 LNHDA, CDR2 SQIVND (reference sequence). V was trimmed by 7 bases and J by 10 bases, leaving 10 bases between them. The CDR3 covers 11 residues.

CDR3 sequence (DNA): TGTGCCTGGAAAGCTGCTTACGAGCAGTACTTC. Translation gives CAWKAAYEQYF. The chain links TRBV30 to TRBJ2-7; D not resolved. The CDR3 sequence is 11 residues long. Trimming cost V 4 bases and J 4 bases, with 8 bases left between them. The germline gives CDR1 GTSNPN, CDR2 SVGIG (reference sequence).